The entry below gives a single T cell receptor beta chain sequence along with its context. Seattle researchers signed up patients amid active infection and tracked them longitudinally. The sample originates from a study of blood T cell repertoires in COVID-19. Study background: Italy, Spain and the United States were the sources of the convalescent and acute COVID-19 samples. Nucleic acid was either cDNA or gDNA, and it came from T cells, B-cell-depleted T cells, or PBMCs.

The CDR3 spans 13 residues. Germline lookup yields CDR1 MNHNY and CDR2 SVGAGI (reference sequence). The V gene lost 4 bases and the J gene lost 3 bases, with 10 bases spanning the gap. Data came from immunoSEQ multiplex PCR; TCRdb stores just in-frame clones and leaves some out. The sample yields 400,000 to 450,000 clones, approximately 90% seen once. The TCR comes from a man aged 18 to 29 with COVID-19, enrolled during active disease. The sequenced sample consisted of peripheral blood. The chain employs TRBV6-6 and TRBJ2-7, with unresolved D. CDR3 DNA sequence: TGTGCCAGCAGTTCGGGTCAGAACTACGAGCAGTACTTC. This sequence encodes CASSSGQNYEQYF.